The 27 T cell receptor beta chains presented below share a single source sample, sequenced in a study of long-term antiretroviral therapy in people with HIV. Running of the v3.0 immunoSEQ assay took place at survey level. Clones were sequenced by immunoSEQ multiplex PCR, and TCRdb holds only the in-frame ones, with some missing. The sample has fewer than 25,000 clones; 81% are singletons. The specimen comprised unsorted PBMCs, sampled 4.4 years after starting antiretroviral therapy. Source of these receptors: a man in his thirties or forties with HIV.

This sequence joins TRBV19 and TRBJ2-2; 14 bases agree with TRBD2. The V and J ends lost 0 bases and 0 bases, in that order; junction bases with no gene match: 6. This CDR3 has 20 amino acids. The V gene's germline CDR1 is LNHDA and CDR2 SQIVND (reference sequence). CDR3 nucleotide sequence: TGTGCCAGTAGTATAGACTGGGGACTAGCGGGGGCCGCGAACACCGGGGAGCTGTTTTTT. Its translation: CASSIDWGLAGAANTGELFF.

The chain joins TRBV5-6 to TRBJ1-1; the D is unclear. Germline CDR1 and CDR2: SGHDT and YYEEEE. The CDR3 has 12 amino acids. Deletions cut 2 bases from V and 8 bases from J, with 10 bases between. Here the CDR3 DNA reads TGTGCCAGCAGCTTAAACACCGGAGAAGCTTTCTTT. The encoded protein is CASSLNTGEAFF.

The CDR3 DNA follows: TGTGCCAGCAGCTTAGCGGGAGCAGAGACCCAGTACTTC. Translated, it gives CASSLAGAETQYF. This chain connects TRBV7-9 to TRBJ2-5; a weak D match, TRBD2 (5 bases). Germline CDR1 SEHNR, CDR2 FQNEAQ (reference sequence). The CDR3 is 13 amino acids. Trimming shortened V by 0 bases and J by 4 bases, and 6 bases separated the two germline ends.

V and J are TRBV9 and TRBJ2-7, with 13 bases matching TRBD2. CDR3 length: 16 residues. V shed 0 bases and J 6 bases; nucleotides not matched to a gene: 6. Germline values: CDR1 SGDLS, CDR2 YYNGEE. CDR3 loop: CASSVGGLAGLREQYF. The DNA for the CDR3 is TGTGCCAGCAGCGTAGGGGGACTAGCGGGGTTGCGCGAGCAGTACTTC.

The chain uses TRBV5-1 and TRBJ2-3, with 9 bases fitting TRBD1. CDR3 size: 18 residues. Trimming at V came to 4 bases and at J to 4 bases, leaving 16 bases not matched to a gene. Germline loops: CDR1 SGHRS, CDR2 YFSETQ. The CDR3 is CASSPGTGSHLAADTQYF. The CDR3 DNA sequence: TGCGCCAGCAGCCCGGGGACAGGGTCACACTTGGCGGCAGATACGCAGTATTTT.

The chain employs TRBV9 and TRBJ2-3; no firm D call. The V end was cut by 0 bases, the J end by 3 bases, with 5 bases between. CDR1 and CDR2 (germline): SGDLS, YYNGEE. The length of the CDR3 is 13 residues. CDR3 in DNA: TGTGCCAGCAGCGTAGAAGATACAGATACGCAGTATTTT. This sequence encodes CASSVEDTDTQYF.

The chain links TRBV15 to TRBJ1-1; D unclear. Germline assignment: CDR1 LNHNV and CDR2 YYDKDF (reference sequence). V lost 4 bases to trimming and J lost 0 bases, with 15 bases between them. The CDR3 consists of 16 residues. Written as DNA, the CDR3 is TGTGCCACCAGCAATTTTCGGAGACAAATGAACACTGAAGCTTTCTTT. Translated, it gives CATSNFRRQMNTEAFF.

The chain couples TRBV6-1 to TRBJ2-1, with 16 bases matching TRBD2. CDR1 is MNHNS, CDR2 SASEGT, per germline. J was trimmed by 8 bases and V by 3 bases; bases with no gene match: 4. This CDR3 is 16 amino acids long. CDR3 in amino acids: CASSDPGLAGGDEQFF. The DNA of the CDR3 is TGTGCCAGCAGTGACCCGGGACTAGCGGGAGGGGATGAGCAGTTCTTC.

This rearrangement joins TRBV6-4 to TRBJ2-3, with a weak D call TRBD1 (5 bases). CDR3 size: 13 residues. Germline V gene sequence: CDR1 MRHNA, CDR2 SNTAGT. The ends were cut back, 0 bases at V and 8 bases at J, with 9 bases in the middle. The CDR3 loop is CASSDSGLGTQYF. The CDR3 region has the DNA TGTGCCAGCAGTGACTCGGGGCTAGGTACGCAGTATTTT.

This clone turned up a few times. The chain recombines TRBV9 with TRBJ1-1; 7 bases match TRBD1. The CDR3 consists of 13 residues. The germline CDR1 and CDR2 sequences are SGDLS and YYNGEE. The V gene end was trimmed by 8 bases and the J gene end by 7 bases; junction bases not matched to a gene: 11. In DNA form, the CDR3 reads TGTGCCAGTAACCAGGGGGGGGTCGATGAAGCTTTCTTT. As protein: CASNQGGVDEAFF.

This clone was seen a single time. The V and J genes are TRBV12-5 and TRBJ1-6, with a tentative D call TRBD1 (5 bases). With 1 base removed from V and 1 base from J, the gap between germline ends came to 14 bases. The CDR3 is 18 residues long. Germline assignment: CDR1 LGHNT and CDR2 FRNRAP. CDR3 region: CASGLESRGASYNSPLHF. CDR3 bases: TGTGCTAGTGGTTTGGAATCAAGGGGAGCATCCTATAATTCACCCCTCCACTTT.

The chain employs TRBV5-4 and TRBJ1-2; 8 nucleotides line up with TRBD1. Germline values: CDR1 SGHNT, CDR2 YYREEE (reference sequence). The CDR3 loop spans 16 amino acids. V dropped 2 bases and J dropped 3; count of bases not matched to a gene: 9. Written as DNA, the CDR3 is TGTGCCAGCAGCTTACCACAGGGGGTGGGAGACTATGGCTACACCTTC. Translation gives CASSLPQGVGDYGYTF.

V and J are TRBV6-5 and TRBJ1-2, with D perhaps TRBD1 (5 bases). The V gene's germline CDR1 is MNHEY and CDR2 SVGAGI. Trimming took off 7 bases at V and 5 bases at J, with 14 bases between the two ends. The CDR3 length is 13 residues. The CDR3 loop reads CASKVGGSYGYTF. The CDR3 nucleotides are TGTGCCAGCAAAGTCGGGGGTTCGTATGGCTACACCTTC.

The J gene is TRBJ1-6, the V gene TRBV6-1; D is undetermined. CDR3 length equals 15 residues. Germline V gene data show CDR1 as MNHNS and CDR2 as SASEGT. V was trimmed by 6 bases and J by 5 bases, leaving 14 bases between them. This CDR3 reads CASRGNRQNNSPLHF. CDR3 coding DNA: TGTGCCAGCAGGGGAAATCGGCAGAATAATTCACCCCTCCACTTT.

V gene TRBV19 combines with J gene TRBJ2-7, with 10 nucleotides matching TRBD1. Germline V CDR1 and CDR2: LNHDA, SQIVND (reference sequence). Trimming took 3 bases from V and 1 from J; bases not matched to a gene: 3. The CDR3 contains 15 residues. The CDR3 protein is CASSIGQGESYEQYF. The CDR3 region has the DNA TGTGCCAGTAGTATCGGACAGGGGGAATCCTACGAGCAGTACTTC.

CDR3 in amino acids: CATSSKGPYASFSYNEQFF. The CDR3 bases are TGTGCCACCAGCAGTAAGGGACCGTACGCTTCCTTCTCCTACAATGAGCAGTTCTTC. This chain connects TRBV15 to TRBJ2-1; TRBD1 or TRBD2 may be the D gene (5 bases each). Trimming took off 3 bases at V and 0 bases at J, with 21 bases between the two ends. The CDR3 runs to 19 residues. Germline V gene lookup returns CDR1 LNHNV and CDR2 YYDKDF (reference sequence).

The V gene is TRBV4-1, the J gene TRBJ2-1; possibly TRBD2 for D (7 bases). Germline lookup yields CDR1 MGHRA and CDR2 YSYEKL. Trimming removed 0 bases at V and 8 bases at J, with 17 bases between. CDR3 length equals 16 residues. The DNA of the CDR3 is TGCGCCAGCAGCCAAGATCCCCGAGGGGGGGGCGATGAGCAGTTCTTC. As protein: CASSQDPRGGGDEQFF.

This clone was counted between two and nine times. The V and J genes are TRBV4-1 and TRBJ1-5; D is undetermined. The CDR3 loop spans 15 amino acids. Trimming pared 0 bases from V and 0 bases from J, leaving 6 bases between. Germline V CDR1 and CDR2: MGHRA, YSYEKL. CDR3 protein: CASSQETYSNQPQHF. The DNA for the CDR3 is TGCGCCAGCAGCCAAGAGACTTATAGCAATCAGCCCCAGCATTTT.

V gene TRBV7-9 combines with J gene TRBJ2-5, with D possibly being TRBD1 or TRBD2 (5 bases each). Germline values: CDR1 SEHNR, CDR2 FQNEAQ (reference sequence). With 8 bases removed from V and 5 bases from J, the gap between germline ends came to 21 bases. The CDR3 length is 15 residues. The CDR3: CASRPKGTFWETQYF. In DNA, the CDR3 is TGTGCCAGCCGCCCCAAAGGGACCTTTTGGGAGACCCAGTACTTC. Supplemented by reference TRBV7-9 and TRBJ2-5, the full variable domain reads DTGVSQNPRHKITKRGQNVTFRCDPISEHNRLYWYRQTLGQGPEFLTYFQNEAQLEKSRLLSDRFSAERPKGSFSTLEIQRTEQGDSAMYLCASRPKGTFWETQYFGPGTRLLVL.

This chain connects TRBV9 to TRBJ2-5, with TRBD1 as a possible D gene (6 bases). The V and J ends lost 0 bases and 5 bases respectively, with 14 bases between them. Germline V gives CDR1 SGDLS, CDR2 YYNGEE. This CDR3 is built from 15 residues. CDR3 in amino acids: CASSVDPGDDETQYF. As DNA, the CDR3 is TGTGCCAGCAGCGTAGACCCAGGGGATGATGAGACCCAGTACTTC.

The rearrangement links TRBV2 to TRBJ2-1; 8 bases fit TRBD2. From germline, CDR1 is SNHLY and CDR2 FYNNEI. This CDR3 region has 15 residues. Germline trimming cut 2 bases from V and 3 bases from J; bases unmatched to any gene: 3. CDR3 DNA: TGTGCCAGCAGTGAATTTAGCGGGAACTACAATGAGCAGTTCTTC. It is translated as CASSEFSGNYNEQFF. Drawing the rest from reference TRBV2 and TRBJ2-1, the complete variable domain is EPEVTQTPSHQVTQMGQEVILRCVPISNHLYFYWYRQILGQKVEFLVSFYNNEISEKSEIFDDQFSVERPDGSNFTLKIRSTKLEDSAMYFCASSEFSGNYNEQFFGPGTRLTVL.

The chain carries TRBV7-2 and TRBJ2-1, with D perhaps matching TRBD1 (6 bases). Germline V gene sequence: CDR1 SGHTA, CDR2 FQGNSA. The CDR3 contains 16 residues. The V end was cut by 6 bases, the J end by 2 bases, with 17 bases between. CDR3 residues: CASRKSGEPPYNEQFF. In DNA form, the CDR3 reads TGTGCCAGCAGGAAATCAGGGGAACCCCCCTACAATGAGCAGTTCTTC.

The genes are TRBV5-6 and TRBJ2-7, with a tentative D call TRBD2 (6 bases). Germline assignment: CDR1 SGHDT and CDR2 YYEEEE. This CDR3 region has 14 residues. V was clipped by 4 bases and J by 2 bases, with 13 bases between them. CDR3 amino acids: CASSPGWGAYEQYF. The CDR3 coding sequence is TGTGCCAGCAGCCCAGGATGGGGGGCCTACGAGCAGTACTTC.

This clone has only a few counts. In DNA form, the CDR3 reads TGTGCCAGCAGCTTGGACAGGGGGCGCACCGGGGAGCTGTTTTTT. It encodes CASSLDRGRTGELFF. The J gene is TRBJ2-2, the V gene TRBV5-5, with TRBD1 identical over 9 bases. Germline CDR1 reads SGHKS; CDR2 reads YYEKEE (reference sequence). This CDR3 comprises 15 residues. V lost 0 bases, J lost 4 bases, and 1 base stayed unmatched.

This clone was seen only a few times. The V call is TRBV5-6, the J call TRBJ1-2; D unresolved. The CDR3 consists of 12 residues. Deletions cut 0 bases from V and 8 bases from J, with 8 bases between. CDR1 is SGHDT and CDR2 is YYEEEE in the germline V gene. CDR3 bases: TGTGCCAGCAGCTTGGCCCAACAGGGCTACACCTTC. This gives the protein CASSLAQQGYTF.

The chain couples TRBV9 to TRBJ2-7; 11 nucleotides match TRBD2. The germline CDR1 and CDR2 sequences are SGDLS and YYNGEE. The CDR3 has 14 amino acids. V dropped 5 bases and J dropped 5; count of bases not matched to a gene: 6. CDR3 nucleotides: TGTGCCAGCAGTTTAGCGGGAGGGCAACACGAGCAGTACTTC. This codes for CASSLAGGQHEQYF. The full variable domain, in which reference TRBV9 and TRBJ2-7 provide the parts outside the CDR3, is DSGVTQTPKHLITATGQRVTLRCSPRSGDLSVYWYQQSLDQGLQFLIQYYNGEERAKGNILERFSAQQFPDLHSELNLSSLELGDSALYFCASSLAGGQHEQYFGPGTRLTVT.

J is TRBJ1-5 and V is TRBV6-6; D gene ambiguous. CDR1 is MNHNY and CDR2 is SVGAGI in the germline V gene (reference sequence). This CDR3 has 13 residues. V lost 2 bases and J 7 bases, leaving 9 bases between the germline ends. DNA for the CDR3: TGTGCCAGCAGTTACGCTCCGAGACAGCCCCAGCATTTT. As protein: CASSYAPRQPQHF.